This T cell receptor beta chain was documented in a study of kidney transplant recipient with SARS-CoV-2 infection (dated by TCRdb to the early 2020s). Sequencing took place on an Illumina MiSeq. Profiling of the peripheral T cell repertoire was carried out for human TCRbeta genes. The published analysis was carried out like this. To account for variability over time, differences in clonotype abundance were tested using beta-binomial modelling. Clonotypes that had expanded were screened against the ImmuneCODE reference database of SARS-CoV-2-associated TCRs and mapped onto regions of the viral genome. Additional repertoire analyses examined TRBV gene usage, CDR3 length, CDR3 amino acid overlap between time points, distributions of clonotype abundance, and Jaccard similarity. TCRdb reran the public reads through fastp at Q25 and MiXCR, keeping productive beta chains. Under each unique CDR3 protein, matching rows form one entry showing the most common genes and DNA. The V and J calls come from TCRdb's annotation, not from the publication. The table for this sample lists fewer than 250,000 distinct CDR3 sequences; 29% of them were counted only once. The ten largest clones capture 6% to 8.5% of the sample.

The time point label on this specimen signifies: pre-pandemic baseline sample and day 111 after first positive SARS-CoV-2 test. V drops 1 base and J drops 0 bases, leaving 10 bases in between. The CDR3 covers 15 residues, taking in both the cysteine and the phenylalanine. The sequence is cut down to CDR3 DNA, 45 bases in frame from base 1. CDR1 SGHVS and CDR2 FNYEAQ were looked up in the germline V gene. Of note for this clonotype: It has no known antigen specificity. A much larger clone differs by one base, so this may be a read error.

The receptor was isolated from a male patient aged 25 to 39 who had COVID-19 and was a kidney transplant recipient. Once a transplant has taken place, some T cells may be donor derived. The sample here was a blood sample, taken at baseline and between days 110 and 120 from a kidney transplant recipient. The rearrangement combines TRBV7-6 with TRBJ2-7, with the D call tentatively TRBD1 or TRBD2, each fitting 5 bases. CDR3 region: CASSLVGTASYEQYF. The DNA reads as follows: TGTGCCAGCAGCTTAGTCGGGACGGCCTCCTACGAGCAGTACTTC.